Detailed here is one T cell receptor beta chain. This sample was taken from a study of T cell responses to AZD1222 COVID-19 vaccine. The CDR3 loop spans 15 amino acids. Unmatched junction bases numbered 5, after V lost 0 bases and J lost 4 bases. In germline, CDR1 is SGHRS, CDR2 YFSETQ. Clones were sequenced by immunoSEQ multiplex PCR, and TCRdb holds only the in-frame ones, with some missing. The repertoire includes 160,000 or so clones, 94% of them detected once, and approximately 4.6% sits in the top ten. The sample here was peripheral blood, taken 28 days after the second AZD1222 dose. The gene calls are TRBV5-1 and TRBJ1-2; 8 bases are shared with TRBD1. This receptor was taken from an adult who received the AZD1222 COVID-19 vaccine. The CDR3 region is CASSLGAGGGYGYTF. The CDR3 bases are TGCGCCAGCAGCTTGGGGGCAGGGGGCGGCTATGGCTACACCTTC. The complete variable domain, with remaining parts taken from reference TRBV5-1 and TRBJ1-2, reads KAGVTQTPRYLIKTRGQQVTLSCSPISGHRSVSWYQQTPGQGLQFLFEYFSETQRNKGNFPGRFSGRQFSNSRSEMNVSTLELGDSALYLCASSLGAGGGYGYTFGSGTRLTVV.